Listed below are T cell receptor beta chains from one sample, sequenced in a study of shared clonotypes between healthy human individuals. Clones were sequenced by immunoSEQ multiplex PCR, and TCRdb holds only the in-frame ones, with some missing. In the table there are about 960,000 clones, 60% to 85% of which are singletons. Sequenced sample: memory CD4+ T cells sorted from blood. These TCRs come from a man aged 18 to 30 in good health. The CDR3 runs from the conserved cysteine through the conserved F or W. D genes are given only for firm matches. Not every row has a clone size; where given, it reads once, few, many or a size class.

J gene: TRBJ2-1; D gene: NA; V gene: TRBV5-4; clone size: few; CDR3 DNA: TGTGCCAGCAGCTGGAAAGGGGGAAGAGGGAATGAGCAGTTCTTC; CDR3 protein: CASSWKGGRGNEQFF
J gene: TRBJ1-4; D gene: TRBD1; V gene: TRBV5-4; clone size: NA; CDR3 DNA: TGTGCCAGCAGCTGGGGACAGGGCTTACGGGAAAAACTGTTTTTT; CDR3 protein: CASSWGQGLREKLFF
J gene: TRBJ2-7; D gene: NA; V gene: TRBV7-9; clone size: NA; CDR3 DNA: TGTGCCAGCAGCTTAGCGCCAGGGAACGAGCAGTACTTC; CDR3 protein: CASSLAPGNEQYF
J gene: TRBJ2-3; D gene: NA; V gene: TRBV4-1; clone size: NA; CDR3 DNA: TGCGCCAGCAGCCCCGTTAACACAGATACGCAGTATTTT; CDR3 protein: CASSPVNTDTQYF
J gene: TRBJ2-2; D gene: TRBD2; V gene: TRBV4-3; clone size: NA; CDR3 DNA: TGCGCCAGCAGCCAGGGGACTAGCGTGAACACCGGGGAGCTGTTTTTT; CDR3 protein: CASSQGTSVNTGELFF
J gene: TRBJ2-7; D gene: NA; V gene: TRBV5-1; clone size: NA; CDR3 DNA: TGCGCCAGCAGCTTGGATCCGGGAGCCTACGAGCAGTACTTC; CDR3 protein: CASSLDPGAYEQYF
J gene: TRBJ2-1; D gene: NA; V gene: TRBV11-2; clone size: NA; CDR3 DNA: TGTGCCAGCAGCTTAACTGGGGGCCGCCTGAATGAGCAGTTCTTC; CDR3 protein: CASSLTGGRLNEQFF
J gene: TRBJ2-5; D gene: NA; V gene: TRBV27; clone size: NA; CDR3 DNA: TGTGCCAGCAGTTTAAACCCTAGATGGGAGACCCAGTACTTC; CDR3 protein: CASSLNPRWETQYF
J gene: TRBJ1-4; D gene: NA; V gene: TRBV25-1; clone size: many; CDR3 DNA: TGTGCCAGCAGTGATCACGGGTCTCGGGAAAAACTGTTTTTT; CDR3 protein: CASSDHGSREKLFF
J gene: TRBJ2-2; D gene: TRBD1; V gene: TRBV5-1; clone size: few; CDR3 DNA: TGCGCCAGCAGCGATCAACAGGGGACCGGGGAGCTGTTTTTT; CDR3 protein: CASSDQQGTGELFF
J gene: TRBJ2-6; D gene: TRBD1; V gene: TRBV5-6; clone size: few; CDR3 DNA: TGTGCCAGCAGCCGGACAGGGGGGCTCCTCTCTGGGGCCAACGTCCTGACTTTC; CDR3 protein: CASSRTGGLLSGANVLTF
J gene: TRBJ1-6; D gene: NA; V gene: TRBV7-2; clone size: few; CDR3 DNA: TGTGCCAGCAGCTTAGGCTCGTTATCAGGGATGCCAAATTCACCCCTCCACTTT; CDR3 protein: CASSLGSLSGMPNSPLHF
J gene: TRBJ1-2; D gene: NA; V gene: TRBV6-1; clone size: once; CDR3 DNA: TGTGCCAGCAGTGAAGCGGGGGGATGGTTAAACTATGGCTACACCTTC; CDR3 protein: CASSEAGGWLNYGYTF
J gene: TRBJ1-3; D gene: NA; V gene: TRBV11-2; clone size: many; CDR3 DNA: TGTGCCAGCAGCGATTACAGTGGGTACCCCTACTCTGGAAACACCATATATTTT; CDR3 protein: CASSDYSGYPYSGNTIYF
J gene: TRBJ2-4; D gene: TRBD2; V gene: TRBV27; clone size: NA; CDR3 DNA: TGTGCCAGCAGCCAGAGGGATAGCGGGGGGGCGAGGGCCAAAAACATTCAGTACTTC; CDR3 protein: CASSQRDSGGARAKNIQYF
J gene: TRBJ1-3; D gene: NA; V gene: TRBV18; clone size: NA; CDR3 DNA: TGTGCCAGCTCACCCCCAGGGGTCTCTGGAAACACCATATATTTT; CDR3 protein: CASSPPGVSGNTIYF
J gene: TRBJ1-2; D gene: TRBD1; V gene: TRBV7-9; clone size: NA; CDR3 DNA: TGTGCCAGCAGCCCGGGACAGGGGATGATGTATGGCTACACCTTC; CDR3 protein: CASSPGQGMMYGYTF
J gene: TRBJ2-5; D gene: TRBD2; V gene: TRBV27; clone size: NA; CDR3 DNA: TGTGCCAGCAGTCCAGGGACTAGCGGGGGTGGCCAAGAGACCCAGTACTTC; CDR3 protein: CASSPGTSGGGQETQYF
J gene: TRBJ1-2; D gene: NA; V gene: TRBV11-2; clone size: NA; CDR3 DNA: TGTGCCAGCAGCCTGGGACACTTTAACTATGGCTACACCTTC; CDR3 protein: CASSLGHFNYGYTF
J gene: TRBJ1-1; D gene: NA; V gene: TRBV2; clone size: once; CDR3 DNA: TGTGCCTCCTCGACGCCGGGGGAGAGCACTGAAGCTTTCTTT; CDR3 protein: CASSTPGESTEAFF
J gene: TRBJ1-2; D gene: TRBD1; V gene: TRBV28; clone size: NA; CDR3 DNA: TGTGCCAGCAGGGCCGGACAGGGAGGGGATGGCTACACCTTC; CDR3 protein: CASRAGQGGDGYTF
J gene: TRBJ1-3; D gene: TRBD1; V gene: TRBV30; clone size: few; CDR3 DNA: TGTGCCTGGGAGACAGGGAGGTTTGGAAACACCATATATTTT; CDR3 protein: CAWETGRFGNTIYF
J gene: TRBJ1-1; D gene: NA; V gene: TRBV4-1; clone size: few; CDR3 DNA: TGCGCCAGCAGCCAAGAAGCAGATCGTAGCACTGAAGCTTTCTTT; CDR3 protein: CASSQEADRSTEAFF
J gene: TRBJ1-2; D gene: NA; V gene: TRBV7-2; clone size: once; CDR3 DNA: TGTGCCAGCAGGGAGCAGGGAGGCGATGGCTACACCTTC; CDR3 protein: CASREQGGDGYTF
J gene: TRBJ2-3; D gene: NA; V gene: TRBV29-1; clone size: NA; CDR3 DNA: TGCAGCGTTGAAGCATGGAAGACAGATACGCAGTATTTT; CDR3 protein: CSVEAWKTDTQYF
J gene: TRBJ1-2; D gene: NA; V gene: TRBV4-3; clone size: NA; CDR3 DNA: TGCGCCAGCAGCCAAGTCGGGACGGCCAGCTATGGCTACACCTTC; CDR3 protein: CASSQVGTASYGYTF
J gene: TRBJ2-7; D gene: TRBD1; V gene: TRBV30; clone size: NA; CDR3 DNA: TGTGCCTGGAGGGACAGGGGCCCCTACGAGCAGTACTTC; CDR3 protein: CAWRDRGPYEQYF
J gene: TRBJ2-3; D gene: TRBD1; V gene: TRBV7-9; clone size: few; CDR3 DNA: TGTGCCAGCACCCTAGGGGACAGTCCCACAGATACGCAGTATTTT; CDR3 protein: CASTLGDSPTDTQYF
J gene: TRBJ1-5; D gene: NA; V gene: TRBV6-1; clone size: NA; CDR3 DNA: TGTGCCAGCAGTGAAATGGGCGGTAATCAGCCCCAGCATTTT; CDR3 protein: CASSEMGGNQPQHF
J gene: TRBJ2-4; D gene: NA; V gene: TRBV5-8; clone size: NA; CDR3 DNA: TGTGCCAGCAGCTTGGAGGGATCGCAAGCTGTCAAAAACATTCAGTACTTC; CDR3 protein: CASSLEGSQAVKNIQYF
J gene: TRBJ2-3; D gene: TRBD2; V gene: TRBV7-9; clone size: NA; CDR3 DNA: TGTGCCAGCAGCCGAAATTCCTGGGCGGGGGTGACAGATACGCAGTATTTT; CDR3 protein: CASSRNSWAGVTDTQYF
J gene: TRBJ2-7; D gene: TRBD2; V gene: TRBV14; clone size: NA; CDR3 DNA: TGTGCCAGCAGACCTTCGGGGGGAAACTACGAGCAGTACTTC; CDR3 protein: CASRPSGGNYEQYF
J gene: TRBJ1-6; D gene: NA; V gene: TRBV6-4; clone size: NA; CDR3 DNA: TGTGCCAGCAGTAAGTCGACAGATAATTCACCCCTCCACTTT; CDR3 protein: CASSKSTDNSPLHF
J gene: TRBJ1-4; D gene: NA; V gene: TRBV2; clone size: NA; CDR3 DNA: TGTGCCAGCAGACAGGAAAGTAATGAAAAACTGTTTTTT; CDR3 protein: CASRQESNEKLFF
J gene: TRBJ2-2; D gene: NA; V gene: TRBV7-2; clone size: NA; CDR3 DNA: TGTGCCAGCAGCCAAGGTCCGGGGGAGCTGTTTTTT; CDR3 protein: CASSQGPGELFF
J gene: TRBJ1-1; D gene: TRBD1; V gene: TRBV5-6; clone size: NA; CDR3 DNA: TGTGCCAGCAGCAGAGACAGGGGTGAAGCTTTCTTT; CDR3 protein: CASSRDRGEAFF
J gene: TRBJ2-4; D gene: TRBD2; V gene: TRBV28; clone size: few; CDR3 DNA: TGTGCCAGCAGCTTCAAGCGGGGGGGAAACATTCAGTACTTC; CDR3 protein: CASSFKRGGNIQYF
J gene: TRBJ1-2; D gene: TRBD1; V gene: TRBV11-2; clone size: NA; CDR3 DNA: TGTGCCAGCAGCTCAGGTCCACAGGGGGTTGGCGGCTACACCTTC; CDR3 protein: CASSSGPQGVGGYTF
J gene: TRBJ1-6; D gene: NA; V gene: TRBV6-1; clone size: once; CDR3 DNA: TGTGCCAGCAGTGGGACGGAGAGTAATTCACCCCTCCACTTT; CDR3 protein: CASSGTESNSPLHF
J gene: TRBJ1-6; D gene: TRBD1; V gene: TRBV28; clone size: NA; CDR3 DNA: TGTGCCAGCAGTTTGAGGGGGCCGCAAGCCTATAATTCACCCCTCCACTTT; CDR3 protein: CASSLRGPQAYNSPLHF
J gene: TRBJ2-7; D gene: TRBD1; V gene: TRBV2; clone size: NA; CDR3 DNA: TGTGCCAGCAGTGCGGACAGGGGTTCCTACGAGCAGTACTTC; CDR3 protein: CASSADRGSYEQYF
J gene: TRBJ2-3; D gene: TRBD2; V gene: TRBV6-1; clone size: NA; CDR3 DNA: TGTGCCAGCAGTGAAGTGGATAGCGGGGGTAGAGATACGCAGTATTTT; CDR3 protein: CASSEVDSGGRDTQYF